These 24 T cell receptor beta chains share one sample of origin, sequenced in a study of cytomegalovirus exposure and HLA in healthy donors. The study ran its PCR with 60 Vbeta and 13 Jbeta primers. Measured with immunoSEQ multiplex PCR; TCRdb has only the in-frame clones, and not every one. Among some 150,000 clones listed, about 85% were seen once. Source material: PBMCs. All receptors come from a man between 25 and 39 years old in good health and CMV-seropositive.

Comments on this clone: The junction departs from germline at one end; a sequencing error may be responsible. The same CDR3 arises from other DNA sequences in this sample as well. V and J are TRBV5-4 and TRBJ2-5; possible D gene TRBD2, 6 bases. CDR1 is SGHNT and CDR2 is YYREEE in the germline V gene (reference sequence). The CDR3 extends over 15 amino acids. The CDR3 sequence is CASSLGWDSQESQYF. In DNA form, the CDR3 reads TGTGCCAGCAGCTTGGGGTGGGACTCACAAGAGTCCCAGTACTTC.

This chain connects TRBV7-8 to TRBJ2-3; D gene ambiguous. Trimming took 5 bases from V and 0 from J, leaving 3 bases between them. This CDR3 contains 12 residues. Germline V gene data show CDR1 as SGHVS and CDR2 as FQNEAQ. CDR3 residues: CASSPSTDTQYF. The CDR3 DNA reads TGTGCCAGCAGCCCTAGCACAGATACGCAGTATTTT.

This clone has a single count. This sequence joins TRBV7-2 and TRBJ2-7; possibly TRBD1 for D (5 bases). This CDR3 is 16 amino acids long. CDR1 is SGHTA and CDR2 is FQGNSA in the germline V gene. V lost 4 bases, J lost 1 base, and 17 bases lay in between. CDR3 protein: CASSSLGQGGSYEQYF. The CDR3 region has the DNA TGTGCCAGCAGCTCCCTTGGGCAGGGCGGTTCCTACGAGCAGTACTTC. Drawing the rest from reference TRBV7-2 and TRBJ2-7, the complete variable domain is GAGVSQSPSNKVTEKGKDVELRCDPISGHTALYWYRQSLGQGLEFLIYFQGNSAPDKSGLPSDRFSAERTGGSVSTLTIQRTQQEDSAVYLCASSSLGQGGSYEQYFGPGTRLTVT.

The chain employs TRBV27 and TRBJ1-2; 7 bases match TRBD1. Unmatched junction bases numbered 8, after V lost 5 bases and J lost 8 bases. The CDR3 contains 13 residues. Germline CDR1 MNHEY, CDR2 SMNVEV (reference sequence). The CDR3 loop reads CASSITGAGGYTF. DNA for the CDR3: TGTGCCAGCAGTATTACAGGGGCGGGAGGCTACACCTTC.

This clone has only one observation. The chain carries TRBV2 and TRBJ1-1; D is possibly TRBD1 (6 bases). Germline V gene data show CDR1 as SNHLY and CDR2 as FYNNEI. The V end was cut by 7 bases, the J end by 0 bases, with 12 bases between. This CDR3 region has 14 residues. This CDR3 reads CASNQGSMNTEAFF. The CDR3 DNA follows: TGTGCCAGCAATCAGGGGTCGATGAACACTGAAGCTTTCTTT.

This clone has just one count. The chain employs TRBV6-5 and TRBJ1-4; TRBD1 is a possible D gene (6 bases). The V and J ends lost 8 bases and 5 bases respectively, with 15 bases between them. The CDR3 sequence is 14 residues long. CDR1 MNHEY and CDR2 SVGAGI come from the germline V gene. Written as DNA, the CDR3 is TGTGCCAGCGGATGGACAGAGGGAAATGAAAAACTGTTTTTT. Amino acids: CASGWTEGNEKLFF.

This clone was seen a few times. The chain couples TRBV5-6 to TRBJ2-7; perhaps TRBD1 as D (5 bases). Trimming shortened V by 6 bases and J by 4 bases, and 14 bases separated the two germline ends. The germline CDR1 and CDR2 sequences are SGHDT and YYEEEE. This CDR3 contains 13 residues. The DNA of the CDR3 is TGTGCCAGCAACCCCCTCCAGGGTTACGAGCAGTACTTC. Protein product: CASNPLQGYEQYF.

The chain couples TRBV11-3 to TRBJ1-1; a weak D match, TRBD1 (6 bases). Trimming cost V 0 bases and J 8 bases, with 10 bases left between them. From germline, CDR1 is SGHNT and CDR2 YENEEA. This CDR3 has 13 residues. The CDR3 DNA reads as TGTGCCAGCAGCTTAGACCATACAGGGGAAGCTTTCTTT. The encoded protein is CASSLDHTGEAFF.

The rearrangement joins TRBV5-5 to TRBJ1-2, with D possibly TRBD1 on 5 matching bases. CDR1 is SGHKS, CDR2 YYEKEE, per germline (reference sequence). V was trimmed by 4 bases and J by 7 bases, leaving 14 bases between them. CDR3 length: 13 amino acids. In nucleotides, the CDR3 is TGTGCCAGCAGCCTCACAGGTTCAGCTGGCTACACCTTC. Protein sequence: CASSLTGSAGYTF.

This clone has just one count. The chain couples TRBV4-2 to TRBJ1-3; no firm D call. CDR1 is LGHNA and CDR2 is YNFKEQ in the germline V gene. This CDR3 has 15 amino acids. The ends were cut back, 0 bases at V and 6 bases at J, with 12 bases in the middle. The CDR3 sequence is CASSQDSDLVNTIYF. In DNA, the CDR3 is TGTGCCAGCAGCCAAGACTCAGATTTGGTAAACACCATATATTTT.

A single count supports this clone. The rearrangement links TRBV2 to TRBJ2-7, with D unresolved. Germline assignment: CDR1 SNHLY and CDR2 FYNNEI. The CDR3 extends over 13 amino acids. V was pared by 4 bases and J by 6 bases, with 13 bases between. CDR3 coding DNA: TGTGCCAGCAGTGCAGGTCTCGACGCCGAGCAGTACTTC. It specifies CASSAGLDAEQYF.

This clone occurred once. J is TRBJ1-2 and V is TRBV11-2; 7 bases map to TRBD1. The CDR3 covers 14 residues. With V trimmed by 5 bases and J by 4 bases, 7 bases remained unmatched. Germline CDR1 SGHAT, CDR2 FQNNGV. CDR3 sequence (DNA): TGTGCCAGCAGCCCGGGACAGCGCTCCTATGGCTACACCTTC. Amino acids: CASSPGQRSYGYTF.

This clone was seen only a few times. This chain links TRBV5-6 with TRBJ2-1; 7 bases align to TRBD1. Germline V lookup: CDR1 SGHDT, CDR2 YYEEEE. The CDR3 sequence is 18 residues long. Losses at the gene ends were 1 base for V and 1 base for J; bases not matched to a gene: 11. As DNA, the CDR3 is TGTGCCAGCAGCTTGACCTTTACAGGGGTTGCGTCCTACAATGAGCAGTTCTTC. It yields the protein CASSLTFTGVASYNEQFF. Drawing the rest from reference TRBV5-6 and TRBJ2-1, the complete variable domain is DAGVTQSPTHLIKTRGQQVTLRCSPKSGHDTVSWYQQALGQGPQFIFQYYEEEERQRGNFPDRFSGHQFPNYSSELNVNALLLGDSALYLCASSLTFTGVASYNEQFFGPGTRLTVL.

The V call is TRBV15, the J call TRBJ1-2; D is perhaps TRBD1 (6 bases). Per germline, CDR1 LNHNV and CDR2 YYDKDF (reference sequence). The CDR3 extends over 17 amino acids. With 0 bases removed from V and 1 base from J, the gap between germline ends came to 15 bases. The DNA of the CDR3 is TGTGCCACCAGCAGAGATACTGTCGGGGACATTAACTATGGCTACACCTTC. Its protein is CATSRDTVGDINYGYTF. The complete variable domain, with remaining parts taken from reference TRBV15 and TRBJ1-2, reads DAMVIQNPRYQVTQFGKPVTLSCSQTLNHNVMYWYQQKSSQAPKLLFHYYDKDFNNEADTPDNFQSRRPNTSFCFLDIRSPGLGDTAMYLCATSRDTVGDINYGYTFGSGTRLTVV.

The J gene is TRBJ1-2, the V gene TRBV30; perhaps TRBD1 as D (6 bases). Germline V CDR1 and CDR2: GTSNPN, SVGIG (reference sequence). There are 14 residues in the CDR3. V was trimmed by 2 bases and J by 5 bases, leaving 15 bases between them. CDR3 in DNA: TGTGCCTGGAGTCCGGGGGGGCTTGGGTATGGCTACACCTTC. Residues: CAWSPGGLGYGYTF. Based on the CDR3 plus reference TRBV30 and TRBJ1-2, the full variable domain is SQTIHQWPATLVQPVGSPLSLECTVEGTSNPNLYWYRQAAGRGLQLLFYSVGIGQISSEVPQNLSASRPQDRQFILSSKKLLLSDSGFYLCAWSPGGLGYGYTFGSGTRLTVV.

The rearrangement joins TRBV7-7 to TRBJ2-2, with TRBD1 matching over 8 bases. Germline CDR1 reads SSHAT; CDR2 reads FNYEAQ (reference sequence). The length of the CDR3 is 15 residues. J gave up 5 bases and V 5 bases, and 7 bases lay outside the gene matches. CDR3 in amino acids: CASSRGQGGTGELFF. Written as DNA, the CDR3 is TGTGCCAGCAGCCGTGGACAGGGTGGGACCGGGGAGCTGTTTTTT.

CDR3 region: CASSLKAGKREKLFF. CDR3 nucleotide sequence: TGTGCCAGCAGCTTAAAAGCAGGGAAACGTGAAAAACTGTTTTTT. The chain uses TRBV13 and TRBJ1-4, with a weak D call TRBD1 (5 bases). Germline lookup yields CDR1 PRHDT and CDR2 FYEKMQ (reference sequence). Trimming shortened V by 2 bases and J by 7 bases, and 14 bases separated the two germline ends. The CDR3 has 15 residues.

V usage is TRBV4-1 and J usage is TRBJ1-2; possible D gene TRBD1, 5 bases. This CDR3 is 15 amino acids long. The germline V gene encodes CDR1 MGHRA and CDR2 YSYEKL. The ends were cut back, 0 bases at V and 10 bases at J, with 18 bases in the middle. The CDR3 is CASSQDLQGRGSYTF. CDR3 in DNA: TGCGCCAGCAGCCAAGATCTCCAGGGAAGGGGTTCCTACACCTTC.

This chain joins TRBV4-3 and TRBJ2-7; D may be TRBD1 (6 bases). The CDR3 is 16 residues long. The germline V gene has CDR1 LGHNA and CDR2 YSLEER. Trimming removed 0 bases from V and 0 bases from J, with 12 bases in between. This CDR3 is CASSQDVGQSSYEQYF. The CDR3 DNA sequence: TGCGCCAGCAGCCAAGATGTTGGACAGAGCTCCTACGAGCAGTACTTC.

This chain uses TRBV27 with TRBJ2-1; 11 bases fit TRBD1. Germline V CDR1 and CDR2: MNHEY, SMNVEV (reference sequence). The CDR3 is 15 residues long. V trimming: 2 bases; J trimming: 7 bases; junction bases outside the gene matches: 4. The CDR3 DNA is TGTGCCAGCAGTTTAAGGGACAGGGGGTCGAATGAGCAGTTCTTC. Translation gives CASSLRDRGSNEQFF.

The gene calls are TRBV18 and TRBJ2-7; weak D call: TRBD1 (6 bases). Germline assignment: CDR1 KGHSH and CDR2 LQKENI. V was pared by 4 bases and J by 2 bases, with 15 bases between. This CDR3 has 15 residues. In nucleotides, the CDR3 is TGTGCCAGCTCACTCCGGGACACCCTACCCTACGAGCAGTACTTC. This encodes CASSLRDTLPYEQYF.

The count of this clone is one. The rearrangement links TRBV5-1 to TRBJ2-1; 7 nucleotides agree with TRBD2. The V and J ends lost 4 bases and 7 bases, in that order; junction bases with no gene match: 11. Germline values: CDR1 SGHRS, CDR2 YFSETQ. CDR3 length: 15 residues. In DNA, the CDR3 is TGCGCCAGCAGCGCGAGTTCCGGGACTATTAATGAGCAGTTCTTC. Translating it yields CASSASSGTINEQFF. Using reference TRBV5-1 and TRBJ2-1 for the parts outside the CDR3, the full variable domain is KAGVTQTPRYLIKTRGQQVTLSCSPISGHRSVSWYQQTPGQGLQFLFEYFSETQRNKGNFPGRFSGRQFSNSRSEMNVSTLELGDSALYLCASSASSGTINEQFFGPGTRLTVL.

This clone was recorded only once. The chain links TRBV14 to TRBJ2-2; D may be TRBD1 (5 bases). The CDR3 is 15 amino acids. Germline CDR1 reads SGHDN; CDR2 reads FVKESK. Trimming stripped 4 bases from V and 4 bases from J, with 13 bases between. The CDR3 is CASSRQPNPTGELFF. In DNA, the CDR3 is TGTGCCAGCAGCCGACAGCCCAACCCCACCGGGGAGCTGTTTTTT.

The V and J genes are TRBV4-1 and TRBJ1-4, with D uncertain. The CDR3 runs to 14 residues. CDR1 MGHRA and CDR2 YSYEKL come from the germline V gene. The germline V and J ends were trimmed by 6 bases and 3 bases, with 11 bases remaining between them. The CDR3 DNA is TGCGCCAGCAGACGGGAAGGTTCTAATGAAAAACTGTTTTTT. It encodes CASRREGSNEKLFF.